The 20 T cell receptor beta chains in this list originate from one sample, sequenced in a study of cytotoxic CD8 clonotypes in ibrutinib-treated CLL. The data were produced by immunoSEQ multiplex PCR, yet TCRdb's version contains in-frame clones alone and is incomplete. Found here are fewer than 200,000 clones, around 80% of them singletons; the top ten hold over 4.5%. The specimen was PBMCs, collected after 24 months of ibrutinib treatment. These receptors were collected from a human donor with chronic lymphocytic leukemia.

The chain carries TRBV5-3 and TRBJ1-4; D may be TRBD1 (5 bases). TRBV5-3 is filed as an ORF, its function uncertain. V was pared by 3 bases and J by 0 bases, with 9 bases between. CDR3 length equals 15 residues. The CDR3, as DNA: TGTGCCAGAAGCTACGGGGCTGCAACTAATGAAAAACTGTTTTTT. Protein: CARSYGAATNEKLFF.

CDR3 nucleotides: TGTGCCAGCAGTTTATTTGGGACTGGGGCCAACGTCCTGACTTTC. This sequence encodes CASSLFGTGANVLTF. The chain links TRBV28 to TRBJ2-6; D is unresolved. The ends were cut back, 1 base at V and 2 bases at J, with 6 bases in the middle. Germline V CDR1 and CDR2: MDHEN, SYDVKM. This CDR3 spans 15 amino acids.

The table lists this clone with a count of one. The chain links TRBV15 to TRBJ2-5; D may match TRBD1 or TRBD2 (5 bases each). CDR3 length equals 14 residues. CDR1 LNHNV and CDR2 YYDKDF come from the germline V gene (reference sequence). V was shortened by 3 bases and J by 5 bases, with 13 bases between the two germline ends. The CDR3 loop is CATSRGEVGETQYF. CDR3 coding DNA: TGTGCCACCAGCAGGGGGGAAGTAGGGGAGACCCAGTACTTC.

This clone came up once. The V and J genes are TRBV18 and TRBJ2-7; 9 nucleotides line up with TRBD2. The CDR3 totals 14 residues. Germline values: CDR1 KGHSH, CDR2 LQKENI. The V gene end was trimmed by 2 bases and the J gene end by 4 bases; junction bases not matched to a gene: 3. Here the CDR3 DNA reads TGTGCCAGCTCACCAGCGGGAGGGCTGTACGAGCAGTACTTC. Translating gives CASSPAGGLYEQYF.

The rearrangement joins TRBV29-1 to TRBJ1-1, with TRBD1 identical over 7 bases. CDR3 length equals 13 residues. Per the germline V gene, CDR1 is SQVTM and CDR2 is ANQGSEA. Trimming at V came to 8 bases and at J to 5 bases, leaving 11 bases not matched to a gene. The chain's CDR3 is CSLSPGGLTEAFF. CDR3 coding DNA: TGCAGCCTTTCCCCAGGGGGTTTAACTGAAGCTTTCTTT. Filled out from reference TRBV29-1 and TRBJ1-1, the complete variable domain reads SAVISQKPSRDICQRGTSLTIQCQVDSQVTMMFWYRQQPGQSLTLIATANQGSEATYESGFVIDKFPISRPNLTFSTLTVSNMSPEDSSIYLCSLSPGGLTEAFFGQGTRLTVV.

The chain is built from TRBV28 and TRBJ2-7, with 7 bases identical to TRBD2. The CDR3 extends over 17 amino acids. Germline CDR1 MDHEN, CDR2 SYDVKM. Trimming cost V 3 bases and J 4 bases; bases outside gene matches: 15. CDR3 in DNA: TGTGCCAGCAGTTTGGGGGGAGGGTCCTTCCTCGATTACGAGCAGTACTTC. It codes for CASSLGGGSFLDYEQYF. Together with reference TRBV28 and TRBJ2-7, the CDR3 gives the full variable domain: DVKVTQSSRYLVKRTGEKVFLECVQDMDHENMFWYRQDPGLGLRLIYFSYDVKMKEKGDIPEGYSVSREKKERFSLILESASTNQTSMYLCASSLGGGSFLDYEQYFGPGTRLTVT.

The chain employs TRBV7-2 and TRBJ1-1, with no clear D. Trimming took 5 bases from V and 8 from J, leaving 15 bases between them. Per germline, CDR1 SGHTA and CDR2 FQGNSA. The CDR3 has 13 amino acids. CDR3 DNA sequence: TGTGCCAGCAGCCCCAATCCCCTCCCAGAAGCTTTCTTT. Translating gives CASSPNPLPEAFF.

V and J are TRBV4-3 and TRBJ2-1, with a tentative D call TRBD2 (6 bases). This CDR3 contains 13 residues. The germline V gene encodes CDR1 LGHNA and CDR2 YSLEER. V lost 0 bases, J lost 9 bases, and 9 bases lay in between. CDR3 protein: CASSQDSGVEQFF. The DNA for the CDR3 is TGCGCCAGCAGCCAAGATTCGGGGGTTGAGCAGTTCTTC.

V and J are TRBV11-2 and TRBJ1-2; D may be TRBD1 (6 bases). The CDR3 extends over 16 amino acids. Germline V gene lookup returns CDR1 SGHAT and CDR2 FQNNGV. With 5 bases removed from V and 0 bases from J, the gap between germline ends came to 16 bases. In DNA, the CDR3 is TGTGCCAGCAGCCGCCAGCAGGGGAATTCTAACTATGGCTACACCTTC. It yields the protein CASSRQQGNSNYGYTF.

This clone has a handful of counts. Other DNA sequences of this sample code for an identical CDR3. J is TRBJ1-1 and V is TRBV5-6; tentatively, D is TRBD1 (6 bases). V shed 3 bases and J shed 3 bases, with 6 bases lying between them. This CDR3 comprises 12 residues. CDR1 and CDR2 (germline): SGHDT, YYEEEE. In nucleotides, the CDR3 is TGTGCCAGCAGCTCAGGGGACACTGAAGCTTTCTTT. Residues: CASSSGDTEAFF.

For the CDR3, the DNA is TGTGCCACCTGGGGGGCGGGTGACACTGAAGCTTTCTTT. It translates to CATWGAGDTEAFF. The chain couples TRBV7-9 to TRBJ1-1, with D tentatively TRBD1 (6 bases). Per the germline V gene, CDR1 is SEHNR and CDR2 is FQNEAQ (reference sequence). V was pared by 10 bases and J by 3 bases, with 15 bases between. The CDR3 extends over 13 amino acids. Full variable domain (rest looked up from reference TRBV7-9 and TRBJ1-1): DTGVSQNPRHKITKRGQNVTFRCDPISEHNRLYWYRQTLGQGPEFLTYFQNEAQLEKSRLLSDRFSAERPKGSFSTLEIQRTEQGDSAMYLCATWGAGDTEAFFGQGTRLTVV.

This chain uses TRBV2 with TRBJ2-5; 13 nucleotides line up with TRBD2. After removal of 3 bases from V and 5 bases from J, the junction contained 0 bases not matched to a gene. The length of the CDR3 is 14 residues. Per germline, CDR1 SNHLY and CDR2 FYNNEI. CDR3 amino acids: CASSEGLAGETQYF. The DNA of the CDR3 is TGTGCCAGCAGTGAGGGACTAGCGGGGGAGACCCAGTACTTC.

This clone was seen more than once but under ten times. The gene calls are TRBV7-6 and TRBJ1-6; 7 bases are shared with TRBD1. This CDR3 comprises 15 residues. Germline lookup yields CDR1 SGHVS and CDR2 FNYEAQ. V was clipped by 5 bases and J by 4 bases; unmatched bases: 5. The CDR3 region is CASSAQGWYNSPLHF. The DNA of the CDR3 is TGTGCCAGCAGCGCACAGGGGTGGTATAATTCACCCCTCCACTTT.

The V and J genes are TRBV28 and TRBJ2-7; possible D gene TRBD2, 5 bases. CDR3 length: 14 amino acids. Trimming pared 5 bases from V and 4 bases from J, leaving 15 bases between. Germline V gene lookup returns CDR1 MDHEN and CDR2 SYDVKM. This chain's CDR3 is CASSPGGPLYEQYF. CDR3 DNA: TGTGCCAGCAGTCCCGGAGGTCCCTTATACGAGCAGTACTTC. The variable domain in full, with the rest retrieved from reference TRBV28 and TRBJ2-7, is DVKVTQSSRYLVKRTGEKVFLECVQDMDHENMFWYRQDPGLGLRLIYFSYDVKMKEKGDIPEGYSVSREKKERFSLILESASTNQTSMYLCASSPGGPLYEQYFGPGTRLTVT.

The CDR3 DNA follows: TGTGCCAGCAGCTACACGGGATTATCCTACGAGCAGTACTTC. This encodes CASSYTGLSYEQYF. The V call is TRBV7-2, the J call TRBJ2-7; D is possibly TRBD2 (5 bases). The V gene's germline CDR1 is SGHTA and CDR2 FQGNSA. The V gene lost 4 bases and the J gene lost 1 base, with 11 bases spanning the gap. The CDR3 is 14 amino acids.

The CDR3 reads CASSLARGENEQYF. In nucleotides, the CDR3 is TGTGCCAGCAGCTTAGCACGGGGAGAAAACGAGCAGTACTTC. V usage is TRBV7-9 and J usage is TRBJ2-7, with D perhaps TRBD2 (5 bases). Trimming took 0 bases from V and 5 from J, leaving 11 bases between them. Looked up from germline, CDR1 is SEHNR and CDR2 is FQNEAQ (reference sequence). CDR3 length: 14 residues. Looking up the rest from reference TRBV7-9 and TRBJ2-7 gives the full variable domain: DTGVSQNPRHKITKRGQNVTFRCDPISEHNRLYWYRQTLGQGPEFLTYFQNEAQLEKSRLLSDRFSAERPKGSFSTLEIQRTEQGDSAMYLCASSLARGENEQYFGPGTRLTVT.

The rearrangement joins TRBV25-1 to TRBJ2-7; no firm D call. The CDR3 is 15 amino acids. The V gene lost 3 bases and the J gene lost 0 bases, with 12 bases spanning the gap. Per germline, CDR1 MGHDK and CDR2 SYGVNS. The CDR3 DNA is TGTGCCAGCAGTGACTTGGGCTCAAGCTCCTACGAGCAGTACTTC. Its translation is CASSDLGSSSYEQYF.

The J gene is TRBJ2-1, the V gene TRBV5-1; TRBD1 agrees at 9 bases. The germline CDR1 and CDR2 sequences are SGHRS and YFSETQ. The length of the CDR3 is 19 residues. V lost 4 bases and J lost 1; bases outside the gene matches: 15. CDR3 region: CASSPGQGGPRGSYNEQFF. For the CDR3, the DNA is TGCGCCAGCAGCCCGGGACAGGGTGGCCCCCGAGGGTCCTACAATGAGCAGTTCTTC.

The rearrangement joins TRBV6-1 to TRBJ1-3; 7 bases line up with TRBD1. The germline gives CDR1 MNHNS, CDR2 SASEGT. This CDR3 has 15 residues. V was clipped by 7 bases and J by 0 bases; unmatched bases: 6. DNA for the CDR3: TGTGCCAGCATCCGGGCAGGGGGCTCTGGAAACACCATATATTTT. This sequence encodes CASIRAGGSGNTIYF.

This chain connects TRBV5-8 to TRBJ1-5; D call uncertain. The CDR3 spans 15 residues. V lost 1 base and J 0 bases, leaving 8 bases between the germline ends. Per germline, CDR1 SGHTS and CDR2 YDEGEE. The chain's CDR3 is CASSLWQVSNQPQHF. CDR3 in DNA: TGTGCCAGCAGCTTGTGGCAGGTTAGCAATCAGCCCCAGCATTTT.